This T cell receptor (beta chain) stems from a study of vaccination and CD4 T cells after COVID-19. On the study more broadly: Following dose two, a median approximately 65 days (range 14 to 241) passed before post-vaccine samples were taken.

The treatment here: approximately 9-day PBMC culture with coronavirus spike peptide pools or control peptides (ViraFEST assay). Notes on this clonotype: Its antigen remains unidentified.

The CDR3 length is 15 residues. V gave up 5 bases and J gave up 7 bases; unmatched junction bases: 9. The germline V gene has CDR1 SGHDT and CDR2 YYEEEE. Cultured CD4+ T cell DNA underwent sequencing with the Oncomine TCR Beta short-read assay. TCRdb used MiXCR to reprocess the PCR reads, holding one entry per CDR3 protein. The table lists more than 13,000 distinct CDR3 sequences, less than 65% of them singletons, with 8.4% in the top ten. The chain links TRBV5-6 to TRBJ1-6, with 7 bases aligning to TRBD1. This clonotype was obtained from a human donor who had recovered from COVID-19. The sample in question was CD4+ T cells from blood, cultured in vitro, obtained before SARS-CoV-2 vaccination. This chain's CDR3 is CASSTLDRQNSPLHF. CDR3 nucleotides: TGTGCCAGCAGTACCTTGGACAGGCAGAATTCACCCCTCCACTTT.